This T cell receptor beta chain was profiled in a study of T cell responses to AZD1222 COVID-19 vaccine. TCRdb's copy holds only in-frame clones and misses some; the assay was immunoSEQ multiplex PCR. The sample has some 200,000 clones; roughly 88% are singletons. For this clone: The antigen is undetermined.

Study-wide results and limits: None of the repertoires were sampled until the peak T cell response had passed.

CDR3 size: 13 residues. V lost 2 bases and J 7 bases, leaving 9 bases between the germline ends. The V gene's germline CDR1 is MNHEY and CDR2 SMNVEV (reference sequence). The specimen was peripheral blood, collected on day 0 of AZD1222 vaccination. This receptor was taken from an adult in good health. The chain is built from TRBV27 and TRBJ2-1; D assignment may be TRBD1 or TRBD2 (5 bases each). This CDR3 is CASSLTRTNEQFF. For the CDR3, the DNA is TGTGCCAGCAGTTTAACTAGGACAAATGAGCAGTTCTTC.